The 11 T cell receptor beta chains in this list originate from one sample, sequenced in a study of T cell repertoires in cytomegalovirus infection. Each CDR3 protein is one row after TCRdb ran MiXCR on the reads. The sample carries 100,000 or so distinct CDR3 sequences, around a quarter recorded once. The source material was CD8+ T cells from PBMCs. These TCRs come from a human donor in good health (CMV status not recorded). Some clones in this sample may be carry-over from other donors' samples.

This clonotype was detected many times. V and J are TRBV20-1 and TRBJ2-7, with 15 bases identical to TRBD2. Germline V gene sequence: CDR1 DFQATT, CDR2 SNEGSKA (reference sequence). With 0 bases clipped from V and 3 bases from J, the junction kept 0 bases outside the gene matches. The CDR3 has 15 residues. CDR3 protein: CSAREGLAGGYEQYF. CDR3 nucleotides: TGCAGTGCTAGAGAGGGACTAGCGGGAGGCTACGAGCAGTACTTC.

This sequence joins TRBV29-1 and TRBJ2-1; tentative D call: TRBD1 (5 bases). Germline V gives CDR1 SQVTM, CDR2 ANQGSEA. The CDR3 sequence is 16 residues long. Between the trimmed V and J ends, which lost 4 bases and 8 bases, there was a span of 24 bases. The CDR3 DNA is TGCAGCGTTGTTGTCAGACTTACAGGTCGTTTGGATGAGCAGTTCTTC. Translated: CSVVVRLTGRLDEQFF.

The CDR3 DNA sequence: TGTGCCAGCAGTGGGCAAGCACAAGAGACCCAGTACTTC. Translated, it gives CASSGQAQETQYF. This chain links TRBV28 with TRBJ2-5; D gene ambiguous. The CDR3 has 13 residues. Per germline, CDR1 MDHEN and CDR2 SYDVKM. The ends were cut back, 5 bases at V and 2 bases at J, with 9 bases in the middle.

V is TRBV19 and J is TRBJ2-5; tentatively, D is TRBD2 (5 bases). Trimming cost V 4 bases and J 1 base, with 10 bases left between them. The CDR3 covers 14 residues. The germline V gene encodes CDR1 LNHDA and CDR2 SQIVND (reference sequence). CDR3 in amino acids: CASSNCGGQETQYF. CDR3 nucleotide sequence: TGTGCCAGTAGTAATTGCGGAGGCCAAGAGACCCAGTACTTC.

The rearrangement links TRBV10-3 to TRBJ2-3; D gene unclear. The germline CDR1 and CDR2 sequences are ENHRY and SYGVKD. Trimming took 6 bases from V and 4 from J, leaving 20 bases between them. This CDR3 has 16 amino acids. As DNA, the CDR3 is TGTGCCATCAGAGGACCCCCCTCTAGTTCTGCAGATACGCAGTATTTT. Its protein product is CAIRGPPSSSADTQYF.

As concerns this clonotype: Mismatch with germline at one junction end may stem from a read error. The chain links TRBV12-3 or TRBV12-4 to TRBJ2-2; a weak D match, TRBD2 (5 bases). This CDR3 contains 13 residues. In DNA, the CDR3 is TGTACCAGCAGTTTAGCGCTTCTGAGGGAGCTGTTTTTT. This encodes CTSSLALLRELFF.

This clonotype was observed many times. The chain links TRBV15 to TRBJ1-1; TRBD1 aligns across 9 bases. V gave up 4 bases and J gave up 0 bases; unmatched junction bases: 9. This CDR3 is 17 amino acids long. Germline V lookup: CDR1 LNHNV, CDR2 YYDKDF (reference sequence). The chain's CDR3 is CATSTFGTGPMNTEAFF. Here the CDR3 DNA reads TGTGCCACCAGCACCTTCGGGACAGGGCCTATGAACACTGAAGCTTTCTTT.

This clonotype has only a few counts. The chain is built from TRBV4-3 and TRBJ2-5; 13 positions agree with TRBD2. The germline V gene has CDR1 LGHNA and CDR2 YSLEER. V shed 3 bases, J shed 2 bases, and the junction held 9 bases outside the gene matches. This CDR3 region has 18 residues. The chain's CDR3 is CASSQTGLAGIIQETQYF. Here the CDR3 DNA reads TGCGCCAGCAGCCAGACGGGACTAGCGGGGATAATACAAGAGACCCAGTACTTC.

This clonotype was seen only a few times. The chain couples TRBV20-1 to TRBJ2-7; TRBD2 aligns across 11 bases. This CDR3 spans 15 amino acids. Germline V gene sequence: CDR1 DFQATT, CDR2 SNEGSKA (reference sequence). The V gene end was trimmed by 6 bases and the J gene end by 0 bases; junction bases not matched to a gene: 7. CDR3 nucleotides: TGCAGTGCCCTCGAACTAGCGGGGGACTCCTACGAGCAGTACTTC. As protein: CSALELAGDSYEQYF.

This clonotype showed up just a few times. The rearrangement joins TRBV6-5 to TRBJ1-6; no definite D call. Trimming took 0 bases from V and 9 from J, leaving 18 bases between them. The germline CDR1 and CDR2 sequences are MNHEY and SVGAGI. This CDR3 has 17 residues. DNA of the CDR3: TGTGCCAGCAGTTACTCGACGGGCCGGTTTAAGGGTTCACCCCTCCACTTT. This gives the protein CASSYSTGRFKGSPLHF.

This clonotype was recorded at least ten times. This sequence joins TRBV10-3 and TRBJ1-2, with TRBD1 as a possible D gene (5 bases). Trimming took off 1 base at V and 8 bases at J, with 14 bases between the two ends. The germline V gene encodes CDR1 ENHRY and CDR2 SYGVKD. The CDR3 has 14 residues. In DNA, the CDR3 is TGTGCCATCAGTGAGTTACCAGGGAGGCTCGGCTACACCTTC. This sequence encodes CAISELPGRLGYTF.